This T cell receptor beta chain was captured in a study of Ad26.COV2.S vaccination and SARS-CoV-2 variants. Treatment defined: 15 to 20 received Ad26.COV2.S at low or high dose, single or two shots; about 5 received placebo; per-sample allocation not given. It was on day 63 after the first vaccine or placebo injection that samples were taken. Using immunoSEQ multiplex PCR, the repertoire was profiled, and TCRdb retains in-frame clones only, with some absent. Of more than 350,000 clones in the sample, about nine tenths are singletons; the top ten hold 9% to 15%. With V trimmed by 1 base and J by 3 bases, 6 bases remained unmatched. This CDR3 has 16 residues. Germline loops: CDR1 KGHSH, CDR2 LQKENI.

The source is a person between 18 and 65 years old who received the Ad26.COV2.S COVID-19 vaccine or a placebo. The rearrangement joins TRBV18 to TRBJ2-7; 10 bases line up with TRBD1. The sample in question was peripheral blood, obtained in a trial of Ad26.COV2.S vaccine versus placebo. CDR3 coding DNA: TGTGCCAGCTCACCACAGGGACAGGGGAGTATCTACGAGCAGTACTTC. Its translation: CASSPQGQGSIYEQYF. The whole variable domain, filled in from reference TRBV18 and TRBJ2-7, reads NAGVMQNPRHLVRRRGQEARLRCSPMKGHSHVYWYRQLPEEGLKFMVYLQKENIIDESGMPKERFSAEFPKEGPSILRIQQVVRGDSAAYFCASSPQGQGSIYEQYFGPGTRLTVT.